The 14 T cell receptor beta chains below were found in one sample sequenced in a study of T cell repertoires in cytomegalovirus infection. TCRdb itself ran the reads through MiXCR, one entry per CDR3 protein. Here the sample spans a few hundred thousand distinct CDR3 sequences, 12% to 15% being singletons. Specimen: PBMCs. The receptors derive from a human donor in good health (CMV status not recorded). Some clones in this sample may be carry-over from other donors' samples.

This clonotype showed up many times. This chain uses TRBV7-2 with TRBJ2-2; 12 nucleotides agree with TRBD2. CDR1 and CDR2 (germline): SGHTA, FQGNSA. J gave up 6 bases and V 5 bases, and 4 bases lay outside the gene matches. The CDR3 contains 15 residues. The CDR3 nucleotides are TGTGCCAGCAGCGACCTAGCGGGAGGGCCCGGGGAGCTGTTTTTT. Encoded protein: CASSDLAGGPGELFF.

This clonotype was seen ten or more times. The J gene is TRBJ2-7, the V gene TRBV7-9; D may be TRBD2 (5 bases). V dropped 4 bases and J dropped 3 bases, with 16 bases sitting between them. The germline gives CDR1 SEHNR, CDR2 FQNEAQ (reference sequence). CDR3 length: 15 amino acids. The CDR3 sequence is CASSSPDSEDYEQYF. CDR3 in DNA: TGTGCCAGCAGCTCCCCGGATAGCGAGGACTACGAGCAGTACTTC.

The V and J genes are TRBV9 and TRBJ2-1; 7 bases line up with TRBD1. The CDR3 extends over 15 amino acids. The germline CDR1 and CDR2 sequences are SGDLS and YYNGEE. Trimming at V came to 4 bases and at J to 3 bases, leaving 7 bases not matched to a gene. The CDR3 region is CASSPRQGLYNEQFF. CDR3 bases: TGTGCCAGCAGCCCCAGACAGGGCCTCTACAATGAGCAGTTCTTC.

This clonotype has only a few counts. The chain carries TRBV4-2 and TRBJ2-1, with D unclear. Trimming shortened V by 1 base and J by 3 bases, and 10 bases separated the two germline ends. The CDR3 spans 15 residues. The V gene's germline CDR1 is LGHNA and CDR2 YNFKEQ. The CDR3 coding sequence is TGTGCCAGCAGCCAAGTTCGTCTTAACTACAATGAGCAGTTCTTC. Translating gives CASSQVRLNYNEQFF.

The sample holds many counts of this clonotype. The chain combines TRBV6-6 with TRBJ1-3; 7 nucleotides match TRBD1. This CDR3 has 17 amino acids. The V segment lost 4 bases and the J segment 0 bases; nucleotides outside the gene matches: 9. The germline gives CDR1 MNHNY, CDR2 SVGAGI (reference sequence). CDR3 protein: CASSLSPQGVSGNTIYF. The CDR3 bases are TGTGCCAGCAGTTTATCTCCTCAGGGGGTCTCTGGAAACACCATATATTTT.

This clonotype has a handful of counts. At one of its ends the junction is not consistent with the germline gene, which may arise from a read error. The chain employs TRBV29-1 and TRBJ1-2; D is uncertain. In germline, CDR1 is SQVTM, CDR2 ANQGSEA. The CDR3 length is 12 residues. CDR3 DNA: TGCAGCGCTGAATCGGGAACCTATGGCTACACCTTC. Encoded protein: CSAESGTYGYTF. The full variable domain, completed using reference TRBV29-1 and TRBJ1-2, is SAVISQKPSRDICQRGTSLTIQCQVDSQVTMMFWYRQQPGQSLTLIATANQGSEATYESGFVIDKFPISRPNLTFSTLTVSNMSPEDSSIYLCSAESGTYGYTFGSGTRLTVV.

The CDR3 sequence is CASSGHRDSPLHF. The CDR3 DNA sequence: TGTGCCAGCAGTGGCCATCGGGATTCACCCCTCCACTTT. This chain links TRBV6-1 with TRBJ1-6; D is undetermined. Germline V gene lookup returns CDR1 MNHNS and CDR2 SASEGT. The CDR3 runs 13 residues. V was trimmed by 4 bases and J by 8 bases, leaving 9 bases between them.

This clonotype has a count of ten or more. V is TRBV7-2 and J is TRBJ1-1; D may be TRBD1 (5 bases). Germline lookup yields CDR1 SGHTA and CDR2 FQGNSA. V was shortened by 0 bases and J by 5 bases, with 7 bases between the two germline ends. The CDR3 is 13 residues long. CDR3 sequence reads: CASSLAQGTEAFF. The CDR3, as DNA: TGTGCCAGCAGCTTAGCCCAGGGTACTGAAGCTTTCTTT. Variable domain in full (rest from reference TRBV7-2 and TRBJ1-1): GAGVSQSPSNKVTEKGKDVELRCDPISGHTALYWYRQSLGQGLEFLIYFQGNSAPDKSGLPSDRFSAERTGGSVSTLTIQRTQQEDSAVYLCASSLAQGTEAFFGQGTRLTVV.

With regard to this clonotype: The CDR3 does not close with the conserved phenylalanine or tryptophan, likely indicating a read error. The chain links TRBV6-2 or TRBV6-3 to TRBJ1-5; TRBD1 aligns across 8 bases. Germline trimming cut 4 bases from V and 5 bases from J; bases unmatched to any gene: 7. The CDR3 totals 15 residues. Germline CDR1 reads MNHEY; CDR2 reads SVGEGT. CDR3 bases: TGTGCCAGCAGTTCGGACAGGGACCCTTATCAGCCCCAGCATCTT. Protein product: CASSSDRDPYQPQHL.

The chain uses TRBV12-3 or TRBV12-4 and TRBJ2-6; 9 nucleotides match TRBD1. The CDR3 has 17 residues. J gave up 1 base and V 6 bases, and 7 bases lay outside the gene matches. The CDR3 DNA reads TGTGCCAGCAGAATGGACAGGGGCCCTTCTGGGGCCAACGTCCTGACTTTC. It codes for CASRMDRGPSGANVLTF.

The table lists this clonotype with many counts. This chain links TRBV12-3 or TRBV12-4 with TRBJ1-5, with D perhaps matching TRBD1 (5 bases). The CDR3 is made up of 17 amino acids. V lost 5 bases, J lost 2 bases, and 19 bases lay in between. The CDR3 spells CASSPLIGAVGNQPQHF. Written as DNA, the CDR3 is TGTGCCAGCAGTCCCCTGATCGGGGCCGTTGGCAATCAGCCCCAGCATTTT.

This clonotype showed up many times. The chain recombines TRBV7-2 with TRBJ2-5; D is unresolved. Per germline, CDR1 SGHTA and CDR2 FQGNSA. V was trimmed by 5 bases and J by 4 bases, leaving 17 bases between them. The CDR3 extends over 15 amino acids. This chain's CDR3 is CASSPRRDQSETQYF. DNA for the CDR3: TGTGCCAGCAGCCCCCGAAGAGATCAGTCAGAGACCCAGTACTTC.

This clonotype has at least ten counts. This chain uses TRBV7-4 with TRBJ1-5; D possibly corresponds to TRBD1 (5 bases). CDR1 and CDR2 from the germline V gene are SGHVT and SQSDAQ. V was cut by 2 bases and J by 0 bases, with 11 bases left in between. CDR3 length: 16 residues. In DNA, the CDR3 is TGTGCCAGCAGCTTATCGTCAGGGATTAGCAATCAGCCCCAGCATTTT. Encoded protein: CASSLSSGISNQPQHF. Filled out from reference TRBV7-4 and TRBJ1-5, the complete variable domain reads GAGVSQSPRYKVAKRGRDVALRCDSISGHVTLYWYRQTLGQGSEVLTYSQSDAQRDKSGRPSGRFSAERPERSVSTLKIQRTEQGDSAVYLCASSLSSGISNQPQHFGDGTRLSIL.

Only a few counts were recorded for this clonotype. The V gene is TRBV6-2 or TRBV6-3, the J gene TRBJ1-1; TRBD1 agrees at 7 bases. J was trimmed by 5 bases and V by 0 bases; bases with no gene match: 9. CDR1 and CDR2 from the germline V gene are MNHEY and SVGEGT. CDR3 size: 16 residues. The CDR3 reads CASSYSGYRGRTEAFF. The CDR3 DNA follows: TGTGCCAGCAGTTACTCTGGGTACAGGGGAAGAACTGAAGCTTTCTTT.